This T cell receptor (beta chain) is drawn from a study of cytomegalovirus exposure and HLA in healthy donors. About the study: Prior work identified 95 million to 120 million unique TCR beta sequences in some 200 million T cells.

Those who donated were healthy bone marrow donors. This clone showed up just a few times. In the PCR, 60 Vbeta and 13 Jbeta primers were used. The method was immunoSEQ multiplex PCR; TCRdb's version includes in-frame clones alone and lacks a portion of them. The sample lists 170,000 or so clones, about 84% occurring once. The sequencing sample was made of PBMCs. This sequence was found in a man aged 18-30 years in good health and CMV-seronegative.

CDR3 loop: CAISLTGLSNQPQHF. The CDR3 region has the DNA TGTGCCATATCATTGACAGGGCTTAGCAATCAGCCCCAGCATTTT. The chain employs TRBV7-2 and TRBJ1-5, with TRBD1 matching over 7 bases. The CDR3 has 15 amino acids. The V gene end was trimmed by 10 bases and the J gene end by 0 bases; junction bases not matched to a gene: 9. CDR1 and CDR2 from the germline V gene are SGHTA and FQGNSA. The complete variable domain, with remaining parts taken from reference TRBV7-2 and TRBJ1-5, reads GAGVSQSPSNKVTEKGKDVELRCDPISGHTALYWYRQSLGQGLEFLIYFQGNSAPDKSGLPSDRFSAERTGGSVSTLTIQRTQQEDSAVYLCAISLTGLSNQPQHFGDGTRLSIL.